The 21 T cell receptor beta chains in this list originate from one sample, sequenced in a study of cytomegalovirus exposure and HLA in healthy donors. The PCR contained 60 Vbeta and 13 Jbeta primers. Only in-frame clones appear in the TCRdb table, and some are missing; sequencing was by immunoSEQ multiplex PCR. This table has some 120,000 clones, approximately 87% appearing once. The sequencing input was PBMCs. These receptors came from a man between 18 and 29 years old in good health and CMV-seropositive.

This rearrangement joins TRBV4-1 to TRBJ2-2; TRBD2 aligns across 7 bases. The CDR3 is made up of 16 amino acids. J lost 7 bases, V lost 0 bases, and 8 bases had no gene match. Looked up from germline, CDR1 is MGHRA and CDR2 is YSYEKL. The CDR3 DNA follows: TGCGCCAGCAGCCAAGAAGCAGGGAGGGATCACGGGGAGCTGTTTTTT. Encoded protein: CASSQEAGRDHGELFF.

V usage is TRBV11-2 and J usage is TRBJ2-7; a weak D match, TRBD2 (5 bases). Germline V CDR1 and CDR2: SGHAT, FQNNGV. V lost 2 bases to trimming and J lost 5 bases, with 10 bases between them. The CDR3 has 13 amino acids. The CDR3, as DNA: TGTGCCAGCAGCTTACCCGGGGTGAACGAGCAGTACTTC. Its translation: CASSLPGVNEQYF.

V is TRBV6-5 and J is TRBJ2-3; 8 bases align to TRBD1. Germline CDR1 reads MNHEY; CDR2 reads SVGAGI. After removal of 6 bases from V and 2 bases from J, the junction contained 4 bases not matched to a gene. The CDR3 totals 14 residues. This chain's CDR3 is CASSPGQDTDTQYF. The CDR3 DNA reads as TGTGCCAGCAGCCCGGGACAGGACACAGATACGCAGTATTTT.

V and J are TRBV5-6 and TRBJ1-2, with a tentative D call TRBD1 (6 bases). The CDR3 covers 15 residues. The V end lost 4 bases, the J end lost 5 bases, and 18 bases lay between the germline ends. CDR1 SGHDT and CDR2 YYEEEE come from the germline V gene. The CDR3 DNA follows: TGTGCCAGCAGCCCAAACCCGGACAGCAATTATGGCTACACCTTC. Translating gives CASSPNPDSNYGYTF.

This clone was detected only once. This chain connects TRBV4-1 to TRBJ1-2, with D unclear. Germline V gene data show CDR1 as MGHRA and CDR2 as YSYEKL. This CDR3 spans 13 amino acids. The ends were cut back, 0 bases at V and 3 bases at J, with 5 bases in the middle. The CDR3 loop is CASSQDMYYGYTF. CDR3 bases: TGCGCCAGCAGCCAAGATATGTACTATGGCTACACCTTC.

This clone was picked up a small number of times. The CDR3 DNA follows: TGTGCCAGTAGTATAGATTGGACAGGGGACACTGAAGCTTTCTTT. It codes for CASSIDWTGDTEAFF. The chain recombines TRBV19 with TRBJ1-1, with TRBD1 identical over 9 bases. Germline V gene data show CDR1 as LNHDA and CDR2 as SQIVND (reference sequence). The junction had 2 bases not matched to a gene; V was cut back by 0 bases and J by 3 bases. The CDR3 totals 15 residues.

This clone appeared a single time. CDR3 sequence reads: CASSLGGGQLDTQYF. The CDR3 DNA reads as TGTGCCAGCAGCTTAGGCGGGGGGCAGCTAGATACGCAGTATTTT. J is TRBJ2-3 and V is TRBV7-3; 8 bases line up with TRBD2. V lost 2 bases to trimming and J lost 5 bases; unmatched junction nucleotides: 6. This CDR3 region has 15 residues. Germline V lookup: CDR1 SGHTA, CDR2 FQGTGA.

The table lists this clone with a few counts. This sequence joins TRBV4-1 and TRBJ2-7, with D unresolved. The V gene's germline CDR1 is MGHRA and CDR2 YSYEKL. CDR3 length: 15 residues. V was pared by 0 bases and J by 2 bases, with 11 bases between. The CDR3 nucleotides read TGCGCCAGCAGCCAAGATCCGGGTTGGACCTACGAGCAGTACTTC. It is translated as CASSQDPGWTYEQYF.

This clone was seen just once. The chain combines TRBV15 with TRBJ1-5, with D perhaps matching TRBD1 (6 bases). Between the trimmed V and J ends, which lost 4 bases and 7 bases, there was a span of 23 bases. Germline assignment: CDR1 LNHNV and CDR2 YYDKDF (reference sequence). The CDR3 runs 17 residues. The CDR3 is CATSISPGTTLDQPQHF. The DNA of the CDR3 is TGTGCCACCAGCATCTCACCGGGGACAACGTTAGACCAGCCCCAGCATTTT.

This clone came up once. CDR3 nucleotide sequence: TGTGCCAGCAGTTACGCGGGGTATCCCTACAATGAGCAGTTCTTC. This sequence encodes CASSYAGYPYNEQFF. The rearrangement joins TRBV6-5 to TRBJ2-1, with a weak D call TRBD2 (6 bases). V lost 2 bases and J lost 2, with 10 bases in between. Germline CDR1 MNHEY, CDR2 SVGAGI. The CDR3 runs 15 residues.

This clone has a single count. This chain uses TRBV5-1 with TRBJ2-1; 7 bases match TRBD2. This CDR3 is 15 amino acids long. From germline, CDR1 is SGHRS and CDR2 YFSETQ. The junction had 5 bases not matched to a gene; V was cut back by 0 bases and J by 5 bases. The CDR3 bases are TGCGCCAGCAGCTTGGCCGGGGGACTAAACAATGAGCAGTTCTTC. It is translated as CASSLAGGLNNEQFF.

The rearrangement links TRBV30 to TRBJ2-5, with D unresolved. This CDR3 has 9 amino acids. The germline V gene has CDR1 GTSNPN and CDR2 SVGIG (reference sequence). V lost 5 bases and J lost 5, with 3 bases in between. This chain's CDR3 is CAWRETQYF. The CDR3 DNA reads TGTGCCTGGCGGGAGACCCAGTACTTC.

The V call is TRBV19, the J call TRBJ2-3, with D possibly TRBD2 on 6 matching bases. The germline gives CDR1 LNHDA, CDR2 SQIVND (reference sequence). The CDR3 extends over 12 amino acids. Trimming removed 2 bases from V and 10 bases from J, with 10 bases in between. CDR3 region: CASSITSFPQYF. The CDR3 DNA sequence: TGTGCCAGTAGTATAACTAGCTTTCCGCAGTATTTT.

The J gene is TRBJ1-2, the V gene TRBV27; D is undetermined. CDR3 size: 16 residues. Germline CDR1 and CDR2: MNHEY and SMNVEV (reference sequence). V dropped 4 bases and J dropped 0 bases, with 15 bases sitting between them. CDR3 DNA: TGTGCCAGCAGTTCCTCCGGGTATACGGCTAACTATGGCTACACCTTC. This encodes CASSSSGYTANYGYTF.

V is TRBV5-6 and J is TRBJ1-2; D ambiguous. Germline V gene data show CDR1 as SGHDT and CDR2 as YYEEEE. V lost 0 bases and J lost 8, with 8 bases in between. CDR3 length: 12 amino acids. The CDR3 loop is CASSLDVYGYTF. CDR3 in DNA: TGTGCCAGCAGCTTGGACGTCTACGGCTACACCTTC.

The chain uses TRBV9 and TRBJ1-5; TRBD1 might be the D (6 bases). V was pared by 0 bases and J by 11 bases, with 15 bases between. The CDR3 totals 14 residues. The germline V gene encodes CDR1 SGDLS and CDR2 YYNGEE. In DNA form, the CDR3 reads TGTGCCAGCAGCGTAGGGGGTCCCTCAGGGGCCCAGCATTTT. This translates into CASSVGGPSGAQHF.

The chain carries TRBV2 and TRBJ2-7; maybe TRBD2 (6 bases). The CDR3 is 12 residues long. The V gene's germline CDR1 is SNHLY and CDR2 FYNNEI. Trimming removed 8 bases at V and 5 bases at J, with 13 bases between. CDR3 sequence: CASLGRRDEQYF. The CDR3 DNA follows: TGTGCCAGCCTCGGGAGAAGGGACGAGCAGTACTTC.

The V gene is TRBV2, the J gene TRBJ2-5; 12 nucleotides align to TRBD2. From germline, CDR1 is SNHLY and CDR2 FYNNEI. The CDR3 is 15 residues long. Unmatched junction bases numbered 6, after V lost 9 bases and J lost 1 base. CDR3 protein: CASIRTSGAQETQYF. The CDR3 region has the DNA TGTGCCAGTATTAGGACTAGCGGGGCCCAAGAGACCCAGTACTTC.

The chain recombines TRBV6-6 with TRBJ1-1, with a possible D match to TRBD1 (5 bases). Trimming removed 5 bases from V and 3 bases from J, with 13 bases in between. The CDR3 loop spans 14 amino acids. CDR1 is MNHNY, CDR2 SVGAGI, per germline (reference sequence). The CDR3 nucleotides are TGTGCCAGCAGTAAAAGGGGAAGGGACACTGAAGCTTTCTTT. Its translation: CASSKRGRDTEAFF.

The chain recombines TRBV18 with TRBJ2-5, with D possibly TRBD1 on 5 matching bases. Trimming took 6 bases from V and 3 from J, leaving 11 bases between them. The V gene's germline CDR1 is KGHSH and CDR2 LQKENI. The CDR3 contains 13 residues. The chain's CDR3 is CASSQDTKETQYF. The CDR3 coding sequence is TGTGCCAGCTCTCAGGACACTAAAGAGACCCAGTACTTC.

This clone was detected once. Written as DNA, the CDR3 is TGCAGTGCTAGCAGGGTCACTGAAGCTTTCTTT. It codes for CSASRVTEAFF. The V call is TRBV20-1, the J call TRBJ1-1, with D perhaps matching TRBD1 (5 bases). This CDR3 contains 11 residues. Germline V gene data show CDR1 as DFQATT and CDR2 as SNEGSKA (reference sequence). Trimming removed 3 bases from V and 4 bases from J, with 6 bases in between.